Below are 9 T cell receptor beta chains sequenced from a single sample in a study of blood T cells in healthy people across ages. A second PCR, run for roughly 7 to 12 cycles, used a sample-barcoded 5' primer plus a J-beta primer mix. TCRdb reprocessed the 5' RACE reads with MiXCR, giving one entry per CDR3 protein. Of 650,000 to 800,000 distinct CDR3 sequences listed, around 45% were seen once; the top ten hold approximately 19%. Material for sequencing was blood. The receptor source for this set is a man in his fifties or sixties in good health.

This clonotype appeared a few times. The rearrangement uses TRBV11-2 and TRBJ2-1, with D perhaps matching TRBD1 (5 bases). The CDR3 is 17 residues long. Trimming shortened V by 0 bases and J by 0 bases, and 12 bases separated the two germline ends. Germline CDR1 is SGHAT and CDR2 is FQNNGV. CDR3 loop: CASSLDQTVSSYNEQFF. The DNA of the CDR3 is TGTGCCAGCAGCTTAGATCAGACAGTGAGCTCCTACAATGAGCAGTTCTTC. Drawing the rest from reference TRBV11-2 and TRBJ2-1, the complete variable domain is EAGVAQSPRYKIIEKRQSVAFWCNPISGHATLYWYQQILGQGPKLLIQFQNNGVVDDSQLPKDRFSAERLKGVDSTLKIQPAKLEDSAVYLCASSLDQTVSSYNEQFFGPGTRLTVL.

This clonotype was detected a few times. The chain is built from TRBV7-2 and TRBJ1-1; D possibly corresponds to TRBD1 (5 bases). There are 17 residues in the CDR3. Germline V gene data show CDR1 as SGHTA and CDR2 as FQGNSA. Trimming took off 0 bases at V and 4 bases at J, with 18 bases between the two ends. The CDR3 loop reads CASSLAGDRDMGTEAFF. The DNA of the CDR3 is TGTGCCAGCAGCTTAGCGGGGGATCGAGACATGGGCACTGAAGCTTTCTTT.

This clonotype was seen a few times. This sequence joins TRBV2 and TRBJ1-5; no clear D gene. CDR3 length equals 13 residues. In germline, CDR1 is SNHLY, CDR2 FYNNEI. Trimming cost V 7 bases and J 0 bases, with 7 bases left between them. The CDR3, as DNA: TGTGCCAGCAAGCCTAATAGCAATCAGCCCCAGCATTTT. It yields the protein CASKPNSNQPQHF.

In this sample, this clonotype turned up a few times. J is TRBJ1-2 and V is TRBV7-2; D is unresolved. Per germline, CDR1 SGHTA and CDR2 FQGNSA. The V end was cut by 1 base, the J end by 1 base, with 7 bases between. The CDR3 sequence is 14 residues long. The CDR3 reads CASSLGPINYGYTF. The CDR3 bases are TGTGCCAGCAGCTTAGGCCCAATTAACTATGGCTACACCTTC.

Ten or more counts support this clonotype. The chain combines TRBV29-1 with TRBJ2-5; TRBD2 agrees at 12 bases. Unmatched junction bases numbered 2, after V lost 4 bases and J lost 5 bases. This CDR3 has 13 residues. The germline CDR1 and CDR2 sequences are SQVTM and ANQGSEA. CDR3 nucleotides: TGCAGCGTTGCTACTAGCGGGGGGGAGACCCAGTACTTC. This codes for CSVATSGGETQYF.

The chain carries TRBV6-5 and TRBJ1-4; unclear D gene. This CDR3 has 12 residues. V lost 5 bases and J lost 7, with 8 bases in between. In germline, CDR1 is MNHEY, CDR2 SVGAGI. CDR3: CASSPSGEKLFF. CDR3 in DNA: TGTGCCAGCAGTCCATCGGGTGAAAAACTGTTTTTT.

This clonotype was detected only a few times. This chain joins TRBV6-5 and TRBJ1-2; 7 bases are shared with TRBD1. After removal of 0 bases from V and 6 bases from J, the junction contained 7 bases not matched to a gene. The length of the CDR3 is 15 residues. Germline CDR1 and CDR2: MNHEY and SVGAGI. CDR3: CASSYSETGRNGYTF. The CDR3 DNA reads as TGTGCCAGCAGTTACTCCGAGACAGGGCGGAATGGCTACACCTTC.

The V call is TRBV9, the J call TRBJ2-1, with 16 nucleotides matching TRBD2. Germline V lookup: CDR1 SGDLS, CDR2 YYNGEE. The CDR3 has 18 amino acids. The V gene end was trimmed by 4 bases and the J gene end by 1 base; junction bases not matched to a gene: 5. Here the CDR3 DNA reads TGTGCCAGCAGCACCGGGACTAGCGGGGGGGGATCCTACAATGAGCAGTTCTTC. As protein: CASSTGTSGGGSYNEQFF.

Note on this clonotype: The CDR3 does not close with the conserved phenylalanine or tryptophan, likely indicating a read error. This chain uses TRBV11-2 with TRBJ1-2; 7 positions match TRBD1. Germline V gene data show CDR1 as SGHAT and CDR2 as FQNNGV. The CDR3 covers 16 residues. V trimming: 5 bases; J trimming: 1 base; junction bases outside the gene matches: 10. The CDR3 DNA reads TGTGCCAGCAGCCCTTTCGGGACAGAGAATAACTATGGCTACACCTTA. This codes for CASSPFGTENNYGYTL.